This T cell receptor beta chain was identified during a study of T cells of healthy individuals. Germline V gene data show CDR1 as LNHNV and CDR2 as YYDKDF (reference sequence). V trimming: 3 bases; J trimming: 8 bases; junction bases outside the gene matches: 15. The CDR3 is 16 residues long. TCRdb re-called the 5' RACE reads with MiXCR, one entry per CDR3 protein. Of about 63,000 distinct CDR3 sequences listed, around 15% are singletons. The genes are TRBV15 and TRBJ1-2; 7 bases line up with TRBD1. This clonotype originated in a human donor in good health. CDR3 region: CATSRGGDRGTDGYTF. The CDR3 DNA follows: TGTGCCACCAGCAGGGGAGGGGACAGAGGGACGGACGGCTACACCTTC.